The rows below give T cell receptor beta chains drawn from one sample of a study of CD8 T cells in Susac syndrome. A single record per CDR3 protein comes from TCRdb applying MiXCR to the immunoSEQ multiplex PCR reads. The sample shows approximately 210,000 distinct CDR3 sequences, less than 95% of them seen only once. The sample was CD4+ T cells from PBMCs. These receptors all come from a human donor with Susac syndrome. CDR3s include the opening cysteine and the closing phenylalanine or tryptophan. The order of the fields is J gene, D gene, V gene, clone size, CDR3 protein, CDR3 DNA. D genes are given only for firm matches. Where a row states a size, it is once, few, many or the class of an expanded clone; other rows omit it.

j_gene: TRBJ2-7
d_gene: TRBD1
v_gene: TRBV7-3
abundance: -
CDR3aa: CASSTAAGGSYEQYF
CDR3nt: TGTGCCAGCAGCACCGCGGCAGGGGGCTCCTACGAGCAGTACTTC

j_gene: TRBJ2-7
d_gene: -
v_gene: TRBV30
abundance: -
CDR3aa: CAWSVLFSYEQYF
CDR3nt: TGTGCCTGGAGTGTACTCTTTTCCTACGAGCAGTACTTC

j_gene: TRBJ1-6
d_gene: -
v_gene: TRBV20-1
abundance: -
CDR3aa: CSARDSGRRNSPLHF
CDR3nt: TGCAGTGCTAGAGATTCGGGACGGCGGAATTCACCCCTCCACTTT

j_gene: TRBJ2-2
d_gene: -
v_gene: TRBV2
abundance: once
CDR3aa: CASSLRTPNTGELFF
CDR3nt: TGTGCCAGCAGTTTGAGGACGCCGAACACCGGGGAGCTGTTTTTT

j_gene: TRBJ1-6
d_gene: -
v_gene: TRBV27
abundance: -
CDR3aa: CASSFSESYSPLHF
CDR3nt: TGTGCCAGCAGTTTTTCGGAAAGCTATTCACCCCTCCACTTT

j_gene: TRBJ1-1
d_gene: TRBD1
v_gene: TRBV5-1
abundance: -
CDR3aa: CASSLEGTGALGNTEAFF
CDR3nt: TGCGCCAGCAGCTTGGAAGGGACAGGGGCCTTAGGGAACACTGAAGCTTTCTTT

j_gene: TRBJ2-7
d_gene: -
v_gene: TRBV6-2/TRBV6-3
abundance: few
CDR3aa: CASSRDFYEQYF
CDR3nt: TGTGCCAGCAGTCGGGACTTCTACGAGCAGTACTTC

j_gene: TRBJ1-3
d_gene: -
v_gene: TRBV20-1
abundance: -
CDR3aa: CSAAPGRNGNTIYF
CDR3nt: TGCAGTGCCGCCCCTGGACGGAATGGAAACACCATATATTTT

j_gene: TRBJ1-6
d_gene: -
v_gene: TRBV11-2
abundance: once
CDR3aa: CASSLRNDRNFNSPLHF
CDR3nt: TGTGCCAGCAGCTTACGAAATGACAGAAACTTTAATTCACCCCTCCACTTT

j_gene: TRBJ2-1
d_gene: -
v_gene: TRBV30
abundance: -
CDR3aa: CAWSAPTAAYNEQFF
CDR3nt: TGTGCCTGGAGTGCTCCGACGGCGGCCTACAATGAGCAGTTCTTC

j_gene: TRBJ1-2
d_gene: -
v_gene: TRBV4-2
abundance: -
CDR3aa: CASSQEDSNYGYTF
CDR3nt: TGTGCCAGCAGCCAAGAGGACAGTAACTATGGCTACACCTTC

j_gene: TRBJ1-6
d_gene: -
v_gene: TRBV6-2/TRBV6-3
abundance: -
CDR3aa: CASSYGRVGDSPLHF
CDR3nt: TGTGCCAGCAGTTACGGGAGGGTCGGGGATTCACCCCTCCACTTT

j_gene: TRBJ2-5
d_gene: -
v_gene: TRBV15
abundance: -
CDR3aa: CATSRGVGSPNYQETQYF
CDR3nt: TGTGCCACCAGCAGAGGGGTGGGCAGCCCCAATTACCAAGAGACCCAGTACTTC

j_gene: TRBJ1-4
d_gene: TRBD1
v_gene: TRBV12-3/TRBV12-4
abundance: -
CDR3aa: CASSLGQGVKKLFF
CDR3nt: TGTGCCAGCAGCCTGGGACAGGGAGTGAAAAAACTGTTTTTT

j_gene: TRBJ1-2
d_gene: -
v_gene: TRBV19
abundance: -
CDR3aa: CASAIRGFHYGYTF
CDR3nt: TGTGCCAGCGCGATCAGGGGTTTTCACTATGGCTACACCTTC

j_gene: TRBJ2-7
d_gene: -
v_gene: TRBV5-1
abundance: -
CDR3aa: CASSLVVATYEQYF
CDR3nt: TGCGCCAGCAGCTTAGTCGTGGCCACCTACGAGCAGTACTTC

j_gene: TRBJ1-2
d_gene: -
v_gene: TRBV29-1
abundance: -
CDR3aa: CSVEGSGANGYTF
CDR3nt: TGCAGCGTTGAAGGCTCGGGTGCGAATGGCTACACCTTC

j_gene: TRBJ2-5
d_gene: TRBD2
v_gene: TRBV20-1
abundance: -
CDR3aa: CSASTYTSGGGETQYF
CDR3nt: TGCAGTGCTAGTACCTACACTAGCGGGGGAGGAGAGACCCAGTACTTC

j_gene: TRBJ1-6
d_gene: -
v_gene: TRBV19
abundance: -
CDR3aa: CASSIVIGGESSYNSPLHF
CDR3nt: TGTGCCAGTAGTATAGTTATCGGCGGAGAAAGCTCCTATAATTCACCCCTCCACTTT

j_gene: TRBJ1-6
d_gene: TRBD1
v_gene: TRBV6-5
abundance: -
CDR3aa: CASRSQGAGSPLHF
CDR3nt: TGTGCCAGCAGGTCACAGGGGGCTGGTTCACCCCTCCACTTT

j_gene: TRBJ2-2
d_gene: -
v_gene: TRBV4-2
abundance: -
CDR3aa: CASSQLTANTGELFF
CDR3nt: TGTGCCAGCAGCCAACTGACAGCAAACACCGGGGAGCTGTTTTTT

j_gene: TRBJ1-5
d_gene: -
v_gene: TRBV6-1
abundance: -
CDR3aa: CASRKAGSSNQPQHF
CDR3nt: TGTGCCAGCAGGAAGGCAGGGTCTAGCAATCAGCCCCAGCATTTT

j_gene: TRBJ1-4
d_gene: -
v_gene: TRBV30
abundance: -
CDR3aa: CAWSSTAVGEKLFF
CDR3nt: TGTGCCTGGAGTTCAACGGCCGTCGGGGAAAAACTGTTTTTT

j_gene: TRBJ1-2
d_gene: -
v_gene: TRBV2
abundance: -
CDR3aa: CASSGRLQVVYGYTF
CDR3nt: TGTGCCAGCAGTGGGAGGTTGCAGGTTGTTTATGGCTACACCTTC

j_gene: TRBJ1-2
d_gene: -
v_gene: TRBV19
abundance: -
CDR3aa: CASRSGDASYGYTF
CDR3nt: TGTGCCAGCCGATCGGGGGACGCATCCTATGGCTACACCTTC

j_gene: TRBJ1-2
d_gene: -
v_gene: TRBV7-8
abundance: -
CDR3aa: CASSLQHYGYTF
CDR3nt: TGTGCCAGCAGCCTGCAGCATTATGGCTACACCTTC

j_gene: TRBJ1-2
d_gene: TRBD1
v_gene: TRBV30
abundance: -
CDR3aa: CAWTRDRANYGYTF
CDR3nt: TGTGCCTGGACCCGGGACAGGGCTAACTATGGCTACACCTTC

j_gene: TRBJ2-1
d_gene: -
v_gene: TRBV4-3
abundance: -
CDR3aa: CASSQDTGNDEQFF
CDR3nt: TGCGCCAGCAGCCAAGATACAGGGAACGATGAGCAGTTCTTC

j_gene: TRBJ2-2
d_gene: -
v_gene: TRBV6-2/TRBV6-3
abundance: -
CDR3aa: CASSYATGELFF
CDR3nt: TGTGCCAGCAGTTACGCCACCGGGGAGCTGTTTTTT

j_gene: TRBJ1-2
d_gene: -
v_gene: TRBV4-1
abundance: -
CDR3aa: CASSQDEEGAYGYTF
CDR3nt: TGCGCCAGCAGCCAAGATGAGGAAGGTGCCTATGGCTACACCTTC

j_gene: TRBJ2-5
d_gene: TRBD2
v_gene: TRBV20-1
abundance: -
CDR3aa: CSARDRTSSPETQYF
CDR3nt: TGCAGTGCTAGAGATAGGACTAGCTCACCAGAGACCCAGTACTTC

j_gene: TRBJ2-5
d_gene: TRBD2
v_gene: TRBV20-1
abundance: once
CDR3aa: CSVNPAGGKTQYF
CDR3nt: TGCAGTGTAAATCCGGCGGGGGGAAAGACCCAGTACTTC

j_gene: TRBJ2-1
d_gene: TRBD2
v_gene: TRBV11-2
abundance: -
CDR3aa: CASSPLAGRFEQFF
CDR3nt: TGTGCCAGCAGCCCTCTAGCGGGGCGTTTTGAGCAGTTCTTC